These 21 T cell receptor beta chains originate from one sample sequenced in a study of early T cells in non-severe SARS-CoV-2 infection. Via MiXCR, TCRdb re-called the 5' RACE reads, giving one row per CDR3 protein. The sample consists of 40,000 to 45,000 distinct CDR3 sequences, 12% of them appearing once. The sequencing sample was made of whole blood. The source is an adult who was a healthcare worker with PCR-confirmed SARS-CoV-2 infection or an uninfected control (not recorded which).

The gene calls are TRBV20-1 and TRBJ1-5, with D perhaps TRBD1 (5 bases). This CDR3 has 13 residues. With 7 bases removed from V and 4 bases from J, the gap between germline ends came to 14 bases. CDR1 and CDR2 (germline): DFQATT, SNEGSKA (reference sequence). The CDR3 nucleotides read TGCAGTGGAGCCCGGGGGGTTAATCAGCCCCAGCATTTT. Its protein is CSGARGVNQPQHF.

This clonotype was picked up many times. The chain uses TRBV6-5 and TRBJ2-6; D is ambiguous. V gave up 0 bases and J gave up 0 bases, with 9 bases separating them. Germline lookup yields CDR1 MNHEY and CDR2 SVGAGI. The CDR3 runs to 17 residues. The CDR3 DNA reads TGTGCCAGCAGTTACTCCATCAGGAGCTCTGGGGCCAACGTCCTGACTTTC. Amino acids: CASSYSIRSSGANVLTF.

This clonotype was seen once. This rearrangement joins TRBV6-5 to TRBJ2-7; TRBD2 aligns across 9 bases. The germline CDR1 and CDR2 sequences are MNHEY and SVGAGI. Unmatched junction bases numbered 3, after V lost 2 bases and J lost 1 base. The CDR3 contains 15 residues. The CDR3 DNA follows: TGTGCCAGCAGTTACCTGGCGGGAGGGTCCTACGAGCAGTACTTC. As protein: CASSYLAGGSYEQYF.

This clonotype appeared many times. This chain joins TRBV20-1 and TRBJ2-3, with 10 bases fitting TRBD2. V dropped 5 bases and J dropped 4; count of bases not matched to a gene: 6. The CDR3 has 14 amino acids. Germline V lookup: CDR1 DFQATT, CDR2 SNEGSKA (reference sequence). The DNA of the CDR3 is TGCAGTGCTCCGGGACTAGCGAATTCAGATACGCAGTATTTT. This translates into CSAPGLANSDTQYF.

This clonotype was seen ten or more times. The CDR3 nucleotides are TGTGCCAGCAGCTTACCGACTACAGGGGTATTATACAATGAGCAGTTCTTC. It codes for CASSLPTTGVLYNEQFF. The chain combines TRBV7-6 with TRBJ2-1, with 7 bases identical to TRBD1. Germline loops: CDR1 SGHVS, CDR2 FNYEAQ. The CDR3 consists of 17 residues. With V trimmed by 2 bases and J by 4 bases, 11 bases remained unmatched.

This sequence joins TRBV12-3 or TRBV12-4 and TRBJ2-7, with 8 bases that match TRBD2. This CDR3 is 14 amino acids long. Trimming removed 4 bases from V and 3 bases from J; junction bases left unmatched: 5. CDR3 DNA: TGTGCCAGCAGTTCCTCCGGGGGGGGCTACGAGCAGTACTTC. It yields the protein CASSSSGGGYEQYF.

This rearrangement joins TRBV7-9 to TRBJ2-4; no clear D gene. Germline V CDR1 and CDR2: SEHNR, FQNEAQ (reference sequence). The length of the CDR3 is 14 residues. The V end was cut by 0 bases, the J end by 1 base, with 4 bases between. The CDR3 coding sequence is TGTGCCAGCAGCTTAGCAGGGGCCAAAAACATTCAGTACTTC. Protein sequence: CASSLAGAKNIQYF.

This clonotype was counted ten times or more. J is TRBJ2-1 and V is TRBV19, with D unresolved. V lost 3 bases and J 2 bases, leaving 8 bases between the germline ends. The CDR3 sequence is 14 residues long. Germline V lookup: CDR1 LNHDA, CDR2 SQIVND (reference sequence). CDR3 in amino acids: CASSIGVAYNEQFF. The CDR3, as DNA: TGTGCCAGTAGTATCGGAGTGGCCTACAATGAGCAGTTCTTC.

This chain uses TRBV9 with TRBJ2-2; TRBD1 matches at 12 bases. The CDR3 runs 17 residues. Looked up from germline, CDR1 is SGDLS and CDR2 is YYNGEE. V was pared by 4 bases and J by 3 bases, with 7 bases of the junction left unmatched. The CDR3 here is CASSYSRDRGHTGELFF. CDR3 sequence (DNA): TGTGCCAGCAGCTATAGCCGGGACAGGGGGCACACCGGGGAGCTGTTTTTT. Full variable domain (outside the CDR3, taken from reference TRBV9 and TRBJ2-2): DSGVTQTPKHLITATGQRVTLRCSPRSGDLSVYWYQQSLDQGLQFLIQYYNGEERAKGNILERFSAQQFPDLHSELNLSSLELGDSALYFCASSYSRDRGHTGELFFGEGSRLTVL.

This clonotype was counted ten times or more. The rearrangement links TRBV7-3 to TRBJ2-1; D is uncertain. Trimming cost V 5 bases and J 5 bases, with 19 bases left between them. Germline loops: CDR1 SGHTA, CDR2 FQGTGA. This CDR3 region has 16 residues. DNA for the CDR3: TGTGCCAGCAGCCCTCTTGGGCAGGTAGGAGACAATGAGCAGTTCTTC. It codes for CASSPLGQVGDNEQFF.

This clonotype appeared a single time. CDR3 in DNA: TGTGCCACCAGTGATCCCTCGGGGGCGAATGAAAAACTGTTTTTT. Amino acids: CATSDPSGANEKLFF. The rearrangement links TRBV24-1 to TRBJ1-4; D is perhaps TRBD1 (6 bases). Germline V gene lookup returns CDR1 KGHDR and CDR2 SFDVKD. V was cut by 3 bases and J by 5 bases, with 12 bases left in between. This CDR3 region has 15 residues.

The chain links TRBV27 to TRBJ2-2; 9 bases are shared with TRBD2. V shed 7 bases, J shed 5 bases, and the junction held 5 bases outside the gene matches. The CDR3 contains 14 residues. The germline V gene encodes CDR1 MNHEY and CDR2 SMNVEV (reference sequence). The CDR3 nucleotides are TGTGCCAGCAAGGCGGGAGGGCCGACCGGGGAGCTGTTTTTT. Translation: CASKAGGPTGELFF.

The chain employs TRBV5-6 and TRBJ1-3; 7 positions match TRBD1. The CDR3 has 14 amino acids. Trimming removed 8 bases from V and 2 bases from J; junction bases left unmatched: 7. Per germline, CDR1 SGHDT and CDR2 YYEEEE. The chain's CDR3 is CASFVTGPGNTIYF. The CDR3 nucleotides are TGTGCCAGTTTTGTGACAGGGCCTGGAAACACCATATATTTT.

This clonotype was recorded at least ten times. The chain recombines TRBV18 with TRBJ2-7; possibly TRBD1 or TRBD2 for D (5 bases each). Per germline, CDR1 KGHSH and CDR2 LQKENI. The CDR3 covers 18 residues. Trimming took off 2 bases at V and 1 base at J, with 21 bases between the two ends. The CDR3 reads CASSPANFEGRRSYEQYF. In DNA, the CDR3 is TGTGCCAGCTCACCAGCTAATTTTGAGGGACGGAGATCCTACGAGCAGTACTTC. Combining the CDR3 with reference TRBV18 and TRBJ2-7 gives the whole variable domain NAGVMQNPRHLVRRRGQEARLRCSPMKGHSHVYWYRQLPEEGLKFMVYLQKENIIDESGMPKERFSAEFPKEGPSILRIQQVVRGDSAAYFCASSPANFEGRRSYEQYFGPGTRLTVT.

This clonotype was recorded many times. The chain recombines TRBV11-2 with TRBJ2-2; no reliable D call. CDR3 length equals 13 residues. Between the trimmed V and J ends, which lost 0 bases and 6 bases, there was a span of 5 bases. Germline-derived CDR1 and CDR2 are SGHAT and FQNNGV. The chain's CDR3 is CASSLDFAGELFF. CDR3 nucleotides: TGTGCCAGCAGCTTAGATTTCGCCGGGGAGCTGTTTTTT.

The chain recombines TRBV6-5 with TRBJ2-5, with D perhaps TRBD1 (6 bases). The CDR3 is made up of 13 amino acids. Deletions cut 9 bases from V and 4 bases from J, with 15 bases between. Germline V CDR1 and CDR2: MNHEY, SVGAGI. The CDR3 is CARTRGLPETQYF. The DNA of the CDR3 is TGTGCCAGGACCAGGGGTCTTCCAGAGACCCAGTACTTC.

J is TRBJ1-6 and V is TRBV4-2; unclear D gene. CDR3 length: 14 amino acids. Germline-derived CDR1 and CDR2 are LGHNA and YNFKEQ. Trimming took 0 bases from V and 7 from J, leaving 7 bases between them. The DNA of the CDR3 is TGTGCCAGCAGCCAAGACGGGATCAATTCACCCCTCCACTTT. Translating gives CASSQDGINSPLHF.

CDR3 DNA sequence: TGTGCCAGCAGCAGCACAGGGAATGAAAAACTGTTTTTT. This gives the protein CASSSTGNEKLFF. The rearrangement joins TRBV7-9 to TRBJ1-4; weak D call: TRBD1 (6 bases). CDR1 is SEHNR, CDR2 FQNEAQ, per germline (reference sequence). Deletions cut 5 bases from V and 5 bases from J, with 9 bases between. The CDR3 is 13 amino acids.

The V and J genes are TRBV6-2 or TRBV6-3 and TRBJ1-5; weak D call: TRBD1 (5 bases). CDR3 length: 14 amino acids. Trimming stripped 5 bases from V and 0 bases from J, with 8 bases between. Germline CDR1 reads MNHEY; CDR2 reads SVGEGT. CDR3: CASSLQVSNQPQHF. CDR3 DNA sequence: TGTGCCAGCAGTCTACAGGTTAGCAATCAGCCCCAGCATTTT.

This chain links TRBV7-8 with TRBJ1-3, with 7 bases aligning to TRBD1. The CDR3 contains 18 residues. Germline lookup yields CDR1 SGHVS and CDR2 FQNEAQ. Germline trimming cut 4 bases from V and 0 bases from J; bases unmatched to any gene: 12. CDR3 amino acids: CASSSASWTGSSGNTIYF. DNA for the CDR3: TGTGCCAGCAGCTCCGCTTCATGGACAGGTAGCTCTGGAAACACCATATATTTT.

The chain uses TRBV29-1 and TRBJ2-2, with D uncertain. Germline values: CDR1 SQVTM, CDR2 ANQGSEA. This CDR3 contains 12 residues. V lost 4 bases, J lost 5 bases, and 8 bases lay in between. The CDR3 spells CSVVRSTGELFF. Here the CDR3 DNA reads TGCAGCGTTGTAAGGAGTACCGGGGAGCTGTTTTTT.